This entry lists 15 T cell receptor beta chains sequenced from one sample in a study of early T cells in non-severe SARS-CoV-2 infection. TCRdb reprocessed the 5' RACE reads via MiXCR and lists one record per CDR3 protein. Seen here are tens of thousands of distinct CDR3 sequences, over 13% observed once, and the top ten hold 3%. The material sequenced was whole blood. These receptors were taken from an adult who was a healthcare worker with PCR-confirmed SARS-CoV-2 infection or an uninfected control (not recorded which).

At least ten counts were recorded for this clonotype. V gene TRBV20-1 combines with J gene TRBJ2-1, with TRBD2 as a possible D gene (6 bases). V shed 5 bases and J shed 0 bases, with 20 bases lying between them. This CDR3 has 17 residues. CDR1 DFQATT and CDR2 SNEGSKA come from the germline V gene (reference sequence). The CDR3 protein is CSAQPRGGSSSYNEQFF. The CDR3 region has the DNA TGCAGTGCTCAGCCGCGTGGGGGGTCCAGCTCCTACAATGAGCAGTTCTTC.

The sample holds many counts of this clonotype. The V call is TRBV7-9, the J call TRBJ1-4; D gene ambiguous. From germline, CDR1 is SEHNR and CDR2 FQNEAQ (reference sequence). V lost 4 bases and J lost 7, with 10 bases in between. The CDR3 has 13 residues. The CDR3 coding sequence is TGTGCCAGCAGCTCAAAGGGTACTGAAAAACTGTTTTTT. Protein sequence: CASSSKGTEKLFF.

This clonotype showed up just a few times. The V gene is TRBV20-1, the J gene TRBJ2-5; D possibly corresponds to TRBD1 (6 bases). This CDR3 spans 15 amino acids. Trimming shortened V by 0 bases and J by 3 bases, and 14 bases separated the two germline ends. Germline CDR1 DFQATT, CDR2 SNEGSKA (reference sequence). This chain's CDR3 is CSARDLAGAEETQYF. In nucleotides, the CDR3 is TGCAGTGCTAGAGATCTTGCAGGGGCAGAAGAGACCCAGTACTTC.

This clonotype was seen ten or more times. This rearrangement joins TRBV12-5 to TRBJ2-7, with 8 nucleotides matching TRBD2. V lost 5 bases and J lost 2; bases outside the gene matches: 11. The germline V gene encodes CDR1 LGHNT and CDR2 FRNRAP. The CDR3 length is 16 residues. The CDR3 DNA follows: TGTGCTAGTGGTCCGCCCTCGTCGGGGGGGACCTACGAGCAGTACTTC. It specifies CASGPPSSGGTYEQYF.

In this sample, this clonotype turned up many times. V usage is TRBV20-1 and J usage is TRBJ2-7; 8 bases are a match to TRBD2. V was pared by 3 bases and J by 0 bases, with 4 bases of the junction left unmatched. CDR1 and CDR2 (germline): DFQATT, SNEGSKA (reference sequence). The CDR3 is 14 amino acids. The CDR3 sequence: CSASPGGDSYEQYF. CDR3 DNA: TGCAGTGCTAGTCCCGGGGGGGACTCCTACGAGCAGTACTTC.

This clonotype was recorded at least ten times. Here the CDR3 DNA reads TGTGCCAGCAGCCCTACGCAGGCTCGGGGGCAGTACTTC. As protein: CASSPTQARGQYF. This sequence joins TRBV3-1 and TRBJ2-7; perhaps TRBD2 as D (5 bases). CDR1 is LGHDT, CDR2 YNNKEL, per germline (reference sequence). The V end was cut by 4 bases, the J end by 9 bases, with 16 bases between. This CDR3 contains 13 residues.

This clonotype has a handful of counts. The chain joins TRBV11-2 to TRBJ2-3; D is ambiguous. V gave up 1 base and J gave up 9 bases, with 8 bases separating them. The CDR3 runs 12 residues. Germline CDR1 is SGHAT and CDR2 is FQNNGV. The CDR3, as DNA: TGTGCCAGCAGCTTAGGACCTAGGACGCAGTATTTT. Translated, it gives CASSLGPRTQYF.

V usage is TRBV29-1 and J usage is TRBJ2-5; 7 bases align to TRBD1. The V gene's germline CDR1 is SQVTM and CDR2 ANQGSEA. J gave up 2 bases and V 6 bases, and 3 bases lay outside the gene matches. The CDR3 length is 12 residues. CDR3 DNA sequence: TGCAGCGTGGGACAGTCACAAGAGACCCAGTACTTC. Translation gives CSVGQSQETQYF.

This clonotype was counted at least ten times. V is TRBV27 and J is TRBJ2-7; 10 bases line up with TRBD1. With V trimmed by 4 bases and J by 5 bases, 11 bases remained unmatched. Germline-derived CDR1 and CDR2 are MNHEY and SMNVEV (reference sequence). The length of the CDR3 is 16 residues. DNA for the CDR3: TGTGCCAGCAGTTCGCTGGGGGGACAGGGGTACCACGAGCAGTACTTC. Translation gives CASSSLGGQGYHEQYF.

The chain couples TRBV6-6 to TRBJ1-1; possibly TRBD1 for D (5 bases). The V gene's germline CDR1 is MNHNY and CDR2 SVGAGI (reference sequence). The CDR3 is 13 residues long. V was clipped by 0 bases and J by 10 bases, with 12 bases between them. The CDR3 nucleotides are TGTGCCAGCAGTTACTCCGGACGAGGGGCAGCTTTCTTT. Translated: CASSYSGRGAAFF.

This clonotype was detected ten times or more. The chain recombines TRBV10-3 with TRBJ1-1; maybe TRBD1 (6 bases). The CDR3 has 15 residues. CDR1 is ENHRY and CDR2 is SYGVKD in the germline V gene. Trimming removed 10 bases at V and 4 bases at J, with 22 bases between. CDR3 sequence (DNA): TGTGCCACCAGGGGATCGGCAATGGGGACCACTGAAGCTTTCTTT. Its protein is CATRGSAMGTTEAFF.

The chain's CDR3 is CASSVGGISYEQYF. CDR3 bases: TGTGCCTCCTCAGTGGGCGGGATCTCCTACGAGCAGTACTTC. The gene calls are TRBV28 and TRBJ2-7, with a possible D match to TRBD2 (6 bases). V dropped 11 bases and J dropped 0 bases, with 17 bases sitting between them. CDR1 is MDHEN, CDR2 SYDVKM, per germline. This CDR3 has 14 residues. Full variable domain (remainder filled in from reference TRBV28 and TRBJ2-7): DVKVTQSSRYLVKRTGEKVFLECVQDMDHENMFWYRQDPGLGLRLIYFSYDVKMKEKGDIPEGYSVSREKKERFSLILESASTNQTSMYLCASSVGGISYEQYFGPGTRLTVT.

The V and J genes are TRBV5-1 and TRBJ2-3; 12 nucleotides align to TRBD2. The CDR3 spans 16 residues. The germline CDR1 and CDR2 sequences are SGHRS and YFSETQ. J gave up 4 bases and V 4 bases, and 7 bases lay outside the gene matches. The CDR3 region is CASSLRLAGEADTQYF. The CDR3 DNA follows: TGCGCCAGCAGCCTTCGACTAGCGGGAGAGGCAGATACGCAGTATTTT.

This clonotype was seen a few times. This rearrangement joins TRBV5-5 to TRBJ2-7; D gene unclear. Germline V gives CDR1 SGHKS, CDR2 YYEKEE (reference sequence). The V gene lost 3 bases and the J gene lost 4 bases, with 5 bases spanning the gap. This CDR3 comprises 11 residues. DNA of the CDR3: TGTGCCAGCAGCTCATGGTACGAGCAGTACTTC. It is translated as CASSSWYEQYF.

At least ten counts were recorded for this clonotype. The CDR3: CASSLRGLAEYNEQFF. CDR3 coding DNA: TGTGCCAGCAGCTTACGAGGACTAGCGGAGTACAATGAGCAGTTCTTC. The chain uses TRBV7-9 and TRBJ2-1; TRBD2 aligns across 10 bases. The CDR3 has 16 amino acids. Trimming removed 2 bases from V and 4 bases from J; junction bases left unmatched: 5. Germline assignment: CDR1 SEHNR and CDR2 FQNEAQ (reference sequence).